These 18 T cell receptor beta chains were sequenced from one sample in a study of cytotoxic CD8 clonotypes in ibrutinib-treated CLL. Assay: immunoSEQ multiplex PCR; the TCRdb copy retains only in-frame clones and omits some. The sample has about 200,000 clones, 60% to 80% seen once; the top ten hold about an eighth. Sequencing used PBMCs, obtained after 12 months of ibrutinib treatment. Receptor source: a human donor with chronic lymphocytic leukemia.

The gene calls are TRBV6-5 and TRBJ1-2; D possibly corresponds to TRBD1 (5 bases). V dropped 4 bases and J dropped 3 bases, with 15 bases sitting between them. Germline V gives CDR1 MNHEY, CDR2 SVGAGI. This CDR3 is 15 amino acids long. The CDR3 bases are TGTGCCAGCAGTTTTTCGGGGGTCCAATACTATGGCTACACCTTC. This encodes CASSFSGVQYYGYTF.

The table lists this clone with a few counts. This chain uses TRBV18 with TRBJ1-2; D uncertain. Trimming cost V 0 bases and J 8 bases, with 10 bases left between them. The CDR3 runs 13 residues. CDR1 and CDR2 (germline): KGHSH, LQKENI. The CDR3 loop is CASSPPGWNGYTF. The CDR3 DNA sequence: TGTGCCAGCTCACCACCCGGGTGGAACGGCTACACCTTC. Using reference TRBV18 and TRBJ1-2 for the parts outside the CDR3, the full variable domain is NAGVMQNPRHLVRRRGQEARLRCSPMKGHSHVYWYRQLPEEGLKFMVYLQKENIIDESGMPKERFSAEFPKEGPSILRIQQVVRGDSAAYFCASSPPGWNGYTFGSGTRLTVV.

V usage is TRBV19 and J usage is TRBJ2-5; D is unresolved. The germline CDR1 and CDR2 sequences are LNHDA and SQIVND (reference sequence). There are 11 residues in the CDR3. Trimming removed 6 bases from V and 2 bases from J, with 4 bases in between. The CDR3 is CASSTQETQYF. CDR3 sequence (DNA): TGTGCCAGTAGCACTCAAGAGACCCAGTACTTC.

The chain uses TRBV7-9 and TRBJ2-5, with D perhaps given as TRBD1 or TRBD2 (5 bases each). The V end was cut by 3 bases, the J end by 5 bases, with 10 bases between. CDR3 size: 13 residues. Germline CDR1 reads SEHNR; CDR2 reads FQNEAQ (reference sequence). The CDR3 loop is CASSFGGTETQYF. The CDR3 DNA reads TGTGCCAGCAGCTTTGGGGGAACGGAGACCCAGTACTTC. Full variable domain (remainder filled in from reference TRBV7-9 and TRBJ2-5): DTGVSQNPRHKITKRGQNVTFRCDPISEHNRLYWYRQTLGQGPEFLTYFQNEAQLEKSRLLSDRFSAERPKGSFSTLEIQRTEQGDSAMYLCASSFGGTETQYFGPGTRLLVL.

CDR3 DNA sequence: TGTGCCAGTAGTTGGAGCGGGGCCACGACAGATACGCAGTATTTT. Residues: CASSWSGATTDTQYF. The J gene is TRBJ2-3, the V gene TRBV19, with TRBD2 identical over 7 bases. The CDR3 has 15 amino acids. Unmatched junction bases numbered 8, after V lost 5 bases and J lost 3 bases. Germline-derived CDR1 and CDR2 are LNHDA and SQIVND (reference sequence).

This clone showed up just a few times. The chain employs TRBV4-1 and TRBJ1-5; a possible D gene is TRBD1 (5 bases). The V end lost 0 bases, the J end lost 4 bases, and 16 bases lay between the germline ends. CDR1 and CDR2 (germline): MGHRA, YSYEKL. The CDR3 extends over 17 amino acids. CDR3 residues: CASSQDSQPGGNQPQHF. The CDR3 DNA reads TGCGCCAGCAGCCAAGATTCCCAGCCGGGGGGGAATCAGCCCCAGCATTTT.

V gene TRBV5-1 combines with J gene TRBJ2-7, with 7 bases lining up with TRBD1. This CDR3 region has 16 residues. J was trimmed by 6 bases and V by 0 bases; bases with no gene match: 12. From germline, CDR1 is SGHRS and CDR2 YFSETQ. CDR3 in DNA: TGCGCCAGCAGCTTGGGACCAGGGACAGTCGCCGCCGAGCAGTACTTC. Its protein product is CASSLGPGTVAAEQYF.

The chain combines TRBV27 with TRBJ2-3; 7 bases align to TRBD2. The CDR3 sequence is 14 residues long. Trimming took 1 base from V and 5 from J; bases not matched to a gene: 3. Germline CDR1 reads MNHEY; CDR2 reads SMNVEV (reference sequence). The CDR3: CASSLWGEGDTQYF. The CDR3 bases are TGTGCCAGCAGTTTATGGGGGGAGGGAGATACGCAGTATTTT.

This sequence joins TRBV5-1 and TRBJ1-1; D not certain. The CDR3 consists of 14 residues. Trimming stripped 2 bases from V and 0 bases from J, with 8 bases between. CDR1 and CDR2 from the germline V gene are SGHRS and YFSETQ. The CDR3 DNA reads TGCGCCAGCAGCTTCGGTTGGGTGAACACTGAAGCTTTCTTT. It is translated as CASSFGWVNTEAFF.

The chain recombines TRBV19 with TRBJ1-5; D not resolved. Between the trimmed V and J ends, which lost 5 bases and 2 bases, there was a span of 10 bases. CDR3 length: 14 residues. CDR1 and CDR2 from the germline V gene are LNHDA and SQIVND (reference sequence). CDR3 in DNA: TGTGCCAGTAGTCTTGGATACGGCAATCAGCCCCAGCATTTT. Its translation: CASSLGYGNQPQHF.

The gene calls are TRBV5-1 and TRBJ1-1; no definite D call. This CDR3 comprises 13 residues. The V gene's germline CDR1 is SGHRS and CDR2 YFSETQ. Deletions cut 4 bases from V and 6 bases from J, with 13 bases between. CDR3 in DNA: TGCGCCAGCAGCCTGGGCGGGAATGCTGAAGCTTTCTTT. This translates into CASSLGGNAEAFF. The whole variable domain, remainder taken from reference TRBV5-1 and TRBJ1-1, is KAGVTQTPRYLIKTRGQQVTLSCSPISGHRSVSWYQQTPGQGLQFLFEYFSETQRNKGNFPGRFSGRQFSNSRSEMNVSTLELGDSALYLCASSLGGNAEAFFGQGTRLTVV.

This clone was picked up one time. V is TRBV6-5 and J is TRBJ1-2; TRBD1 aligns across 7 bases. CDR3 length: 11 residues. Looked up from germline, CDR1 is MNHEY and CDR2 is SVGAGI. The J segment lost 8 bases and the V segment lost 6 bases, leaving 3 bases of the junction unmatched. The CDR3 DNA is TGTGCCAGCAGGACAGGGATGGGCTACACCTTC. Translation: CASRTGMGYTF.

The V gene is TRBV4-1, the J gene TRBJ1-1; the D gene is possibly TRBD1 (5 bases). The CDR3 is 15 residues long. The germline V gene encodes CDR1 MGHRA and CDR2 YSYEKL. V was clipped by 1 base and J by 4 bases, with 13 bases between them. The CDR3 sequence is CASSQVLGRGTEAFF. DNA of the CDR3: TGCGCCAGCAGCCAAGTTTTAGGGAGGGGCACTGAAGCTTTCTTT.

V usage is TRBV5-4 and J usage is TRBJ2-1; the match to TRBD2 covers 9 bases. The CDR3 runs 18 residues. Germline V gene data show CDR1 as SGHNT and CDR2 as YYREEE (reference sequence). V trimming: 0 bases; J trimming: 9 bases; junction bases outside the gene matches: 16. This CDR3 is CASSLAGAGGPNGFEQFF. The CDR3 region has the DNA TGTGCCAGCAGCTTGGCCGGGGCGGGAGGGCCGAATGGTTTTGAGCAGTTCTTC. Variable domain in full (rest from reference TRBV5-4 and TRBJ2-1): ETGVTQSPTHLIKTRGQQVTLRCSSQSGHNTVSWYQQALGQGPQFIFQYYREEENGRGNFPPRFSGLQFPNYSSELNVNALELDDSALYLCASSLAGAGGPNGFEQFFGPGTRLTVL.

The chain recombines TRBV11-2 with TRBJ2-2; no clear D gene. V was cut by 5 bases and J by 3 bases, with 13 bases left in between. Germline CDR1 is SGHAT and CDR2 is FQNNGV. The CDR3 is made up of 15 amino acids. Here the CDR3 DNA reads TGTGCCAGCAGCCCTTCGGACCGCTACACCGGGGAGCTGTTTTTT. It specifies CASSPSDRYTGELFF.

The rearrangement uses TRBV7-8 and TRBJ2-1; 10 bases agree with TRBD1. The V gene's germline CDR1 is SGHVS and CDR2 FQNEAQ. The CDR3 is 19 residues long. V trimming: 8 bases; J trimming: 3 bases; junction bases outside the gene matches: 19. CDR3 coding DNA: TGTGCCAGCCATGGGATCGTCCAGTTCGGGACAGGGGACTACAATGAGCAGTTCTTC. Amino acids: CASHGIVQFGTGDYNEQFF.

The chain joins TRBV6-4 to TRBJ2-1, with TRBD2 matching over 7 bases. The ends lost 4 bases at V and 6 bases at J; junction bases unmatched: 3. Germline V gene sequence: CDR1 MRHNA, CDR2 SNTAGT. The CDR3 has 13 residues. The CDR3 loop is CASSATSVNEQFF. CDR3 in DNA: TGTGCCAGCAGTGCCACTAGCGTCAATGAGCAGTTCTTC.

This clone appeared a few times. J is TRBJ1-4 and V is TRBV7-9, with a possible D match to TRBD1 (5 bases). The CDR3 has 17 residues. V was shortened by 5 bases and J by 0 bases, with 16 bases between the two germline ends. Germline V lookup: CDR1 SEHNR, CDR2 FQNEAQ (reference sequence). The CDR3 coding sequence is TGTGCCAGCAGCCCTCCCGGGGCCCTATCAACTAATGAAAAACTGTTTTTT. It yields the protein CASSPPGALSTNEKLFF. The full variable domain, rest sourced from reference TRBV7-9 and TRBJ1-4, is DTGVSQNPRHKITKRGQNVTFRCDPISEHNRLYWYRQTLGQGPEFLTYFQNEAQLEKSRLLSDRFSAERPKGSFSTLEIQRTEQGDSAMYLCASSPPGALSTNEKLFFGSGTQLSVL.